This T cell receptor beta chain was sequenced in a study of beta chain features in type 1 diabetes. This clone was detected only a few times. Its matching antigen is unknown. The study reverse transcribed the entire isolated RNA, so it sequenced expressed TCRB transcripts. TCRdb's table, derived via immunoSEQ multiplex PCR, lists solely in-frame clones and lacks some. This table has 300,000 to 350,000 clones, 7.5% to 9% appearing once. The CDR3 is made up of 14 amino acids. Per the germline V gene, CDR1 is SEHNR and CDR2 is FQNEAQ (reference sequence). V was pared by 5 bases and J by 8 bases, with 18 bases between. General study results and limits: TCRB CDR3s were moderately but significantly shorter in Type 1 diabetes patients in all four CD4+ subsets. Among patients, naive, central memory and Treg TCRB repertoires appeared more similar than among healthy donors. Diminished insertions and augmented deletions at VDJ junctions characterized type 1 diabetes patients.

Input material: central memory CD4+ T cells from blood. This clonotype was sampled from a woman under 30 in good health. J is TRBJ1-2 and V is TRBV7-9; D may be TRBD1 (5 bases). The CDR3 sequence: CASSPGGGTGGYTF. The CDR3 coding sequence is TGTGCCAGCAGCCCAGGCGGGGGTACGGGCGGCTACACCTTC.